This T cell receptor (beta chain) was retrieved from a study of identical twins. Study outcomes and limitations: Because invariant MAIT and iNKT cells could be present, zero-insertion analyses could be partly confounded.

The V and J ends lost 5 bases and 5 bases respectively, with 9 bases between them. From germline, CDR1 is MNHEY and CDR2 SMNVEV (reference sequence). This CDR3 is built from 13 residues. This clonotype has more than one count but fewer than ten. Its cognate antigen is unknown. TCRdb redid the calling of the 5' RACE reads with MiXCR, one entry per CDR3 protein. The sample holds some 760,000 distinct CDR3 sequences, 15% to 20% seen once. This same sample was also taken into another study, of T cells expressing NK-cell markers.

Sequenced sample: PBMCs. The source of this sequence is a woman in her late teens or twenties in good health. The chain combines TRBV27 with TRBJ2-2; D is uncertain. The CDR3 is CASSHGWTGELFF. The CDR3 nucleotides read TGTGCCAGCAGTCACGGGTGGACCGGGGAGCTGTTTTTT.